The 26 T cell receptor beta chains reported below all come from one sample, sequenced in a study of beta chain features in type 1 diabetes. Which antigens these TCRs recognize remains unknown. Study-wide points: Shortening of TCRB CDR3s, moderate but significant, appeared in all four CD4+ subsets of Type 1 diabetes patients.

Every bit of the isolated RNA underwent reverse transcription, so sequencing read expressed TCRB transcripts. Data came from immunoSEQ multiplex PCR; TCRdb stores just in-frame clones and leaves some out. The sample lists over 150,000 clones, 10% occurring once. Source material: central memory CD4+ T cells from blood. The origin of the receptors is a man aged 25-45 years with type 1 diabetes.

The CDR3 DNA reads TGTGCCATCAGTGCACTAGCGGGAGATTCGGAGACCCAGTACTTC. It translates to CAISALAGDSETQYF. The chain employs TRBV10-3 and TRBJ2-5, with 11 bases matching TRBD2. With V trimmed by 4 bases and J by 5 bases, 6 bases remained unmatched. CDR1 ENHRY and CDR2 SYGVKD come from the germline V gene. The CDR3 extends over 15 amino acids.

This clone appeared a few times. The rearrangement joins TRBV30 to TRBJ2-1, with 11 bases that match TRBD2. The length of the CDR3 is 14 residues. V lost 5 bases to trimming and J lost 4 bases; unmatched junction nucleotides: 4. Germline CDR1 GTSNPN, CDR2 SVGIG (reference sequence). The DNA of the CDR3 is TGTGCCTGGGTTACTAGCGGGAGTTACAATGAGCAGTTCTTC. The encoded protein is CAWVTSGSYNEQFF.

The chain has TRBV7-9 and TRBJ1-1; a weak D match, TRBD1 (6 bases). The CDR3 is 15 amino acids. The germline CDR1 and CDR2 sequences are SEHNR and FQNEAQ (reference sequence). V lost 1 base and J 1 base, leaving 10 bases between the germline ends. CDR3 in DNA: TGTGCCAGCAGCTTAGATGGGGGGGCGAACACTGAAGCTTTCTTT. Amino acids: CASSLDGGANTEAFF.

This clone has just a few counts. The rearrangement links TRBV7-2 to TRBJ2-7; 7 positions match TRBD1. This CDR3 region has 15 residues. Unmatched junction bases numbered 8, after V lost 5 bases and J lost 1 base. CDR1 SGHTA and CDR2 FQGNSA come from the germline V gene. The CDR3 sequence: CASSRNPGQSYEQYF. CDR3 in DNA: TGTGCCAGCAGCCGCAACCCGGGACAGTCCTACGAGCAGTACTTC. Looking up the rest from reference TRBV7-2 and TRBJ2-7 gives the full variable domain: GAGVSQSPSNKVTEKGKDVELRCDPISGHTALYWYRQSLGQGLEFLIYFQGNSAPDKSGLPSDRFSAERTGGSVSTLTIQRTQQEDSAVYLCASSRNPGQSYEQYFGPGTRLTVT.

This clone was counted between two and nine times. The chain couples TRBV19 to TRBJ2-1; 7 bases line up with TRBD1. The CDR3 sequence is 14 residues long. The germline V gene encodes CDR1 LNHDA and CDR2 SQIVND (reference sequence). V lost 5 bases to trimming and J lost 8 bases; unmatched junction nucleotides: 9. DNA for the CDR3: TGTGCCAGTAGTCTCCGACAGGGTATGGATGAGCAGTTCTTC. It specifies CASSLRQGMDEQFF.

V gene TRBV28 combines with J gene TRBJ2-5; 7 bases line up with TRBD2. The CDR3 is 12 amino acids. CDR1 is MDHEN, CDR2 SYDVKM, per germline. V trimming: 4 bases; J trimming: 11 bases; junction bases outside the gene matches: 7. Here the CDR3 DNA reads TGTGCCAGCAGTTCACGGGCGGGAGAGCAGTACTTC. As protein: CASSSRAGEQYF. The full variable domain, rest sourced from reference TRBV28 and TRBJ2-5, is DVKVTQSSRYLVKRTGEKVFLECVQDMDHENMFWYRQDPGLGLRLIYFSYDVKMKEKGDIPEGYSVSREKKERFSLILESASTNQTSMYLCASSSRAGEQYFGPGTRLLVL.

This clone was detected only a few times. This chain uses TRBV10-3 with TRBJ1-1; D not certain. Germline V lookup: CDR1 ENHRY, CDR2 SYGVKD. V lost 4 bases and J lost 6, with 15 bases in between. The CDR3 sequence is 14 residues long. The CDR3 coding sequence is TGTGCCATCAGTGCCGAGGCCGTTTCGGCTGAAGCTTTCTTT. Its translation: CAISAEAVSAEAFF.

The V and J genes are TRBV28 and TRBJ1-2; possible D gene TRBD1, 6 bases. The V gene's germline CDR1 is MDHEN and CDR2 SYDVKM. The CDR3 loop spans 14 amino acids. V was pared by 7 bases and J by 4 bases, with 16 bases between. In DNA, the CDR3 is TGTGCCAGCATCGATCTACAGGGTACCTATGGCTACACCTTC. Translated: CASIDLQGTYGYTF.

This clone was detected a few times. CDR3 amino acids: CASSSNPYEQYF. Here the CDR3 DNA reads TGTGCCAGCAGCAGTAATCCCTACGAGCAGTACTTC. The rearrangement joins TRBV6-6 to TRBJ2-7, with D uncertain. The germline V gene encodes CDR1 MNHNY and CDR2 SVGAGI (reference sequence). This CDR3 comprises 12 residues. V lost 6 bases and J 2 bases, leaving 8 bases between the germline ends.

The CDR3 loop is CATPTSGSTRGETQYF. The CDR3 bases are TGTGCCACTCCGACTAGCGGGAGCACGAGGGGAGAGACCCAGTACTTC. The rearrangement links TRBV7-9 to TRBJ2-5; 12 nucleotides agree with TRBD2. Per the germline V gene, CDR1 is SEHNR and CDR2 is FQNEAQ (reference sequence). V shed 10 bases and J 4 bases; nucleotides not matched to a gene: 13. CDR3 length equals 16 residues.

The chain is built from TRBV9 and TRBJ2-5; weak D call: TRBD2 (5 bases). The germline CDR1 and CDR2 sequences are SGDLS and YYNGEE. The CDR3 extends over 15 amino acids. Between the trimmed V and J ends, which lost 0 bases and 4 bases, there was a span of 13 bases. CDR3 residues: CASSVGGPGGETQYF. The DNA for the CDR3 is TGTGCCAGCAGCGTAGGAGGACCAGGAGGAGAGACCCAGTACTTC.

This chain joins TRBV5-1 and TRBJ2-7; 8 bases are a match to TRBD1. The CDR3 is 16 residues long. The germline gives CDR1 SGHRS, CDR2 YFSETQ. J gave up 2 bases and V 3 bases, and 10 bases lay outside the gene matches. CDR3 sequence reads: CASSSTDRGHTYEQYF. The DNA of the CDR3 is TGCGCCAGCAGCTCCACTGACAGGGGACACACCTACGAGCAGTACTTC.

There are a few counts of this clone. The genes are TRBV18 and TRBJ1-5; maybe TRBD1 (5 bases). This CDR3 contains 15 residues. Between the trimmed V and J ends, which lost 6 bases and 9 bases, there was a span of 21 bases. CDR1 and CDR2 (germline): KGHSH, LQKENI. The CDR3 protein is CASSPEGGAQSPQHF. DNA for the CDR3: TGTGCCAGCTCGCCGGAGGGCGGGGCACAATCGCCCCAGCATTTT. Combining the CDR3 with reference TRBV18 and TRBJ1-5 gives the whole variable domain NAGVMQNPRHLVRRRGQEARLRCSPMKGHSHVYWYRQLPEEGLKFMVYLQKENIIDESGMPKERFSAEFPKEGPSILRIQQVVRGDSAAYFCASSPEGGAQSPQHFGDGTRLSIL.

This rearrangement joins TRBV7-2 to TRBJ2-5, with 7 bases matching TRBD2. Losses at the gene ends were 4 bases for V and 5 bases for J; bases not matched to a gene: 7. This CDR3 has 14 amino acids. Germline CDR1 is SGHTA and CDR2 is FQGNSA. The CDR3 spells CASSSPGGYETQYF. In DNA form, the CDR3 reads TGTGCCAGCAGCTCCCCCGGGGGGTACGAGACCCAGTACTTC.

This clone was seen more than once but under ten times. The chain is built from TRBV28 and TRBJ2-5; the match to TRBD2 covers 8 bases. CDR3 length equals 15 residues. Germline CDR1 MDHEN, CDR2 SYDVKM. Trimming at V came to 5 bases and at J to 6 bases, leaving 11 bases not matched to a gene. The CDR3 nucleotides are TGTGCCAGCAGTCACGGACTAGCCAGGGGAAAGACCCAGTACTTC. It translates to CASSHGLARGKTQYF.

The J gene is TRBJ2-3, the V gene TRBV6-6; TRBD2 is a possible D gene (7 bases). V lost 8 bases to trimming and J lost 2 bases, with 8 bases between them. The CDR3 totals 12 residues. The V gene's germline CDR1 is MNHNY and CDR2 SVGAGI (reference sequence). CDR3 in amino acids: CASGGATDTQYF. CDR3 in DNA: TGTGCCAGCGGGGGGGCCACAGATACGCAGTATTTT.

The J gene is TRBJ2-7, the V gene TRBV28; the match to TRBD1 covers 7 bases. Germline V gives CDR1 MDHEN, CDR2 SYDVKM. The CDR3 loop spans 13 amino acids. The V and J ends lost 3 bases and 5 bases, in that order; junction bases with no gene match: 4. Written as DNA, the CDR3 is TGTGCCAGCAGTTTGGTAGGGGGCAACGAGCAGTACTTC. Translated: CASSLVGGNEQYF.

Only a few counts were recorded for this clone. The J gene is TRBJ2-3, the V gene TRBV7-3, with 10 positions matching TRBD1. Germline V gene data show CDR1 as SGHTA and CDR2 as FQGTGA. Trimming removed 6 bases from V and 4 bases from J; junction bases left unmatched: 7. The CDR3 contains 15 residues. The CDR3 loop reads CASSQGTGAADTQYF. The CDR3 bases are TGTGCCAGCAGTCAGGGGACAGGGGCGGCAGATACGCAGTATTTT.

Ten or more counts support this clone. This sequence joins TRBV18 and TRBJ2-1, with D possibly TRBD2 on 6 matching bases. The ends were cut back, 4 bases at V and 4 bases at J, with 14 bases in the middle. Germline values: CDR1 KGHSH, CDR2 LQKENI. There are 15 residues in the CDR3. This CDR3 is CASSLAGSRYNEQFF. The CDR3 bases are TGTGCCAGCTCACTCGCGGGATCTCGGTACAATGAGCAGTTCTTC.

This clone occurred a few times. This chain connects TRBV14 to TRBJ2-1; maybe TRBD1 (6 bases). The length of the CDR3 is 15 residues. CDR1 is SGHDN, CDR2 FVKESK, per germline. With 2 bases removed from V and 4 bases from J, the gap between germline ends came to 12 bases. The chain's CDR3 is CASSQPGQLYNEQFF. The CDR3 bases are TGTGCCAGCAGCCAACCAGGACAGCTATACAATGAGCAGTTCTTC.

The CDR3 region is CASSSRGWPGANYGYTF. The CDR3 DNA follows: TGTGCCAGCAGTTCCCGAGGTTGGCCAGGGGCTAACTATGGCTACACCTTC. V gene TRBV28 combines with J gene TRBJ1-2; D may be TRBD1 (6 bases). The length of the CDR3 is 17 residues. The germline CDR1 and CDR2 sequences are MDHEN and SYDVKM. The V and J ends lost 4 bases and 0 bases respectively, with 18 bases between them.

This clone was detected only a few times. This sequence joins TRBV27 and TRBJ1-5, with 8 bases that match TRBD1. CDR3 length equals 15 residues. V was clipped by 5 bases and J by 6 bases; unmatched bases: 9. Germline lookup yields CDR1 MNHEY and CDR2 SMNVEV (reference sequence). In DNA form, the CDR3 reads TGTGCCAGCAGTCCACTGACAGGGGCGGCTCAGCCCCAGCATTTT. Translated: CASSPLTGAAQPQHF.

This chain joins TRBV4-1 and TRBJ2-5; D ambiguous. V gave up 4 bases and J gave up 4 bases, with 10 bases separating them. This CDR3 comprises 13 residues. Germline lookup yields CDR1 MGHRA and CDR2 YSYEKL. The CDR3 protein is CASSRLLSETQYF. The CDR3 DNA sequence: TGCGCCAGCAGCCGACTTCTATCAGAGACCCAGTACTTC.

V and J are TRBV19 and TRBJ1-1; 8 nucleotides line up with TRBD1. The CDR3 is 14 amino acids. V shed 5 bases, J shed 4 bases, and the junction held 6 bases outside the gene matches. Germline V gene lookup returns CDR1 LNHDA and CDR2 SQIVND (reference sequence). The CDR3 region has the DNA TGTGCCAGTAGTGAAGACAGGGGAGGCACTGAAGCTTTCTTT. Protein: CASSEDRGGTEAFF.

The chain recombines TRBV7-9 with TRBJ2-1; TRBD2 might be the D (6 bases). V lost 2 bases to trimming and J lost 7 bases, with 15 bases between them. In germline, CDR1 is SEHNR, CDR2 FQNEAQ (reference sequence). The CDR3 runs 15 residues. This CDR3 is CASSLTRGTTNEQFF. The CDR3 bases are TGTGCCAGCAGCTTAACGCGGGGTACAACGAATGAGCAGTTCTTC.

The V gene is TRBV7-9, the J gene TRBJ1-2; a possible D gene is TRBD1 (5 bases). Germline lookup yields CDR1 SEHNR and CDR2 FQNEAQ (reference sequence). CDR3 length equals 14 residues. Trimming left V 4 bases short and J 5 bases short, with 14 bases between. The CDR3 here is CASSSLTDTYGYTF. The CDR3 DNA follows: TGTGCCAGCAGCTCTCTGACGGACACGTATGGCTACACCTTC.